This is a list of T cell receptor beta chains from one sample in a study of T-cell memory formation after mild COVID-19. MiXCR was run by TCRdb on the 5' RACE reads, yielding one entry per CDR3 protein. The top ten clones hold 22% of a sample with about 290,000 distinct CDR3 sequences, 15% to 20% of them seen once. Sequenced sample: PBMCs or a T cell subset sorted from them (not recorded which). The receptors were gathered from a man in his late teens or twenties who had mild COVID-19 (a few samples of this study predate the infection). Cell type and time point are not known. Each CDR3 is given with its conserved first and last residue. The D gene is left open where the match is weak. Part of the rows lack a size; the others show once, few, many or a class for expanded clones.

j_gene | d_gene | abundance | v_gene | CDR3nt | CDR3aa
TRBJ1-1 | NA | many | TRBV7-3 | TGTGCCAGCAGTCCGGGGTGGGGAGTTGAAGCTTTCTTT | CASSPGWGVEAFF
TRBJ1-1 | TRBD1 | NA | TRBV18 | TGTGCCAGCTCACCTAGAATCGGACAGGGAAAAGAGGCAGCTTTCTTT | CASSPRIGQGKEAAFF
TRBJ2-3 | NA | NA | TRBV14 | TGTGCCAGCAGCCAGGTCTTCGTTCAAGATACGCAGTATTTT | CASSQVFVQDTQYF
TRBJ1-2 | NA | few | TRBV6-2/TRBV6-3 | TGTGCCGCGAAGAGGGGCGGTAACTATGGCTACACCTTC | CAAKRGGNYGYTF
TRBJ1-1 | NA | NA | TRBV30 | TGTGCCTGGAGTTCCCCCGCGGGGCGATCGGACACTGAAGCTTTCTTT | CAWSSPAGRSDTEAFF
TRBJ2-1 | TRBD2 | many | TRBV4-3 | TGCGCCAGCAGCCTATCCTCCTCCCCGTCGGGAGGCTTC | CASSLSSSPSGGF
TRBJ2-3 | TRBD2 | NA | TRBV4-2 | TGTGCCAGCAGCCGCACCGATCTAGCGGGGGGCACAGATACGCAGTATTTT | CASSRTDLAGGTDTQYF
TRBJ2-3 | TRBD2 | NA | TRBV6-2/TRBV6-3 | TGTGCCAGCAGCAGCGTGGAGCGGGGGGTTTCCACAGATACGCAGTATTTT | CASSSVERGVSTDTQYF
TRBJ2-5 | NA | NA | TRBV6-2/TRBV6-3 | TGTGCCAGCAGGACTACGCCCGGCCGACAAAACCAAGAGACCCAGTACTTC | CASRTTPGRQNQETQYF
TRBJ1-1 | NA | few | TRBV12-3/TRBV12-4 | TGTGCCAGTCGGAGGTCAGGGATGAACACTGAAGCTTTCTTT | CASRRSGMNTEAFF
TRBJ1-1 | NA | NA | TRBV12-3/TRBV12-4 | TGTGCCAGCAGGGGTTCAGGCATGAACACTGAAGCTTTCTTT | CASRGSGMNTEAFF
TRBJ2-1 | NA | few | TRBV12-3/TRBV12-4 | TGTGCCAGCAGTTTACGGTCTGACCGGTGGGATGAGCAGTTCTTC | CASSLRSDRWDEQFF
TRBJ1-6 | TRBD1 | NA | TRBV7-2 | TGTGCCAGCAGCTCCCGACCGGGACAGGGGTCACCCCTCCACTTT | CASSSRPGQGSPLHF
TRBJ2-1 | NA | few | TRBV6-5 | TGTGCCAGCAGTTACTCGGCAGGCCCAGGGCAGTTCTTC | CASSYSAGPGQFF
TRBJ2-3 | NA | few | TRBV12-3/TRBV12-4 | TGTGCCAGCAGTTTATTGGCGGGGTCTAGCACAGATACGCAGTATTTT | CASSLLAGSSTDTQYF
TRBJ1-6 | NA | NA | TRBV12-3/TRBV12-4 | TGTGCCAGCAGTTTTGAGGGTACTAATTCACCCCTCCACTTT | CASSFEGTNSPLHF
TRBJ2-2 | NA | NA | TRBV5-1 | TGCGCCAGCAGCTTCCTAGGAAACACCGGGGAGCTGTTTTTT | CASSFLGNTGELFF
TRBJ2-2 | NA | NA | TRBV9 | TGTGCCAGCAGCGCCCCTTCTACCACCGGGGAGCTGTTTTTT | CASSAPSTTGELFF
TRBJ2-1 | TRBD2 | NA | TRBV24-1 | TGTGCCACCAGTGCTCTAGGACTAGCGGGGGTAAATGAGCAGTTCTTC | CATSALGLAGVNEQFF
TRBJ2-5 | NA | NA | TRBV4-1 | TGCGCCAGCAGCCAAGGTCGACCGGGCTCGGAGACCCAGTACTTC | CASSQGRPGSETQYF
TRBJ1-1 | NA | NA | TRBV7-9 | TGTGCCAGCAGCTTAGAAACAGGGAGGGCTTTCTTT | CASSLETGRAFF
TRBJ1-5 | TRBD1 | once | TRBV4-1 | TGCGCCAGCAGCCCCTGGACAGGCCTCAATCAGCCCCAGCATTTT | CASSPWTGLNQPQHF
TRBJ1-1 | NA | few | TRBV12-3/TRBV12-4 | TGTGCCAGCAGTCGTCAGATGCGGGCTGAAGCTTTCTTT | CASSRQMRAEAFF
TRBJ1-6 | NA | NA | TRBV9 | TGTGCCAGCAGCGGCCTACAGGGATCAAATTCACCCCTCCACTTT | CASSGLQGSNSPLHF
TRBJ1-1 | NA | many | TRBV11-2 | TGTGCCAGCAGCACTCAACTAGGGACTGAAGCTTTCTTT | CASSTQLGTEAFF
TRBJ2-5 | NA | NA | TRBV12-3/TRBV12-4 | TGTGCCAGCTCGCGGTCCGGGATGCCAGAGACCCAGTACTTC | CASSRSGMPETQYF
TRBJ1-5 | NA | few | TRBV12-3/TRBV12-4 | TGTGCCAGCAGTTTACGAGACGGATTTTATCAGCCCCAGCATTTT | CASSLRDGFYQPQHF
TRBJ2-1 | NA | few | TRBV7-9 | TGTGCCAGCACCCCAGGGGCGGGGAGGGGCGCCTACAATGAGCAGTTCTTC | CASTPGAGRGAYNEQFF
TRBJ1-5 | NA | few | TRBV5-1 | TGCGCCAGCAGCTTGGTGGGAGGGGATAGCAATCAGCCCCAGCATTTT | CASSLVGGDSNQPQHF
TRBJ2-6 | NA | NA | TRBV4-1 | TGCGCCAGCAGCCAAGATTGGGGAGCTGGGGCCAACGTCCTGACTTTC | CASSQDWGAGANVLTF
TRBJ2-3 | NA | NA | TRBV9 | TGTGCCAGCAGCCAGCAACGCACAGATACGCAGTATTTT | CASSQQRTDTQYF
TRBJ2-7 | TRBD1 | few | TRBV6-2/TRBV6-3 | TGTGCCAGCAGCTACCAGGGAACAGGGGTATCCGCCTACGAGCAGTACTTC | CASSYQGTGVSAYEQYF
TRBJ2-5 | TRBD1 | few | TRBV5-1 | TGCGCCAGCAGCTCGCTGGGGACAGGGGAAGAGACCCAGTACTTC | CASSSLGTGEETQYF
TRBJ2-5 | TRBD2 | many | TRBV6-5 | TGTGCCAGCAGTTACCTCGGTAGCGGGGTGGAGACCCAGTACTTC | CASSYLGSGVETQYF
TRBJ1-6 | NA | NA | TRBV3-1 | TGTGCCAGCAGCCCGCGACACCTTTATAATTCACCCCTCCACTTT | CASSPRHLYNSPLHF
TRBJ2-3 | NA | NA | TRBV9 | TGTGCCAGCAGCGTAGATTTCAGAATCCTCACAGATACGCAGTATTTT | CASSVDFRILTDTQYF
TRBJ2-7 | NA | few | TRBV12-5 | TGTGCTAGTGCCACCAGTAATCTAGACTCCTACGAGCAGTACTTC | CASATSNLDSYEQYF
TRBJ2-2 | NA | once | TRBV2 | TGTGCCAGCAGTGAAGTTGACGGGACAAACACCGGGGAGCTGTTTTTT | CASSEVDGTNTGELFF
TRBJ2-7 | TRBD2 | few | TRBV27 | TGTGCCAGCAGTCATGCGTGGACTAGCGGCTCCTACGAGCAGTACTTC | CASSHAWTSGSYEQYF
TRBJ1-1 | TRBD1 | few | TRBV30 | TGTGCCTGGAGTGTATACAGGGGGCAGGGAGCTTTCTTT | CAWSVYRGQGAFF
TRBJ2-5 | NA | NA | TRBV7-6 | TGTGCCAGCAGCCTCACCCGTGAGGGGCAAGAGACCCAGTACTTC | CASSLTREGQETQYF
TRBJ1-5 | TRBD1 | NA | TRBV23-1 | TGCGCCAGCAGTCAAACCGGGACAGGAAATTATCAGCCCCAGCATTTT | CASSQTGTGNYQPQHF
TRBJ1-6 | TRBD1 | NA | TRBV19 | TGTGCCAGTAATTCTCAGGGGGCGGAGAATCATAATTCACCCCTCCACTTT | CASNSQGAENHNSPLHF
TRBJ2-7 | NA | NA | TRBV5-5 | TGTGCCAGCAGCTCCCCAATATCCTACGAGCAGTACTTC | CASSSPISYEQYF
TRBJ1-4 | NA | NA | TRBV4-2 | TGTGCCAGCGGAGCGAGGCACGCAACTAATGAAAAACTGTTTTTT | CASGARHATNEKLFF
TRBJ2-3 | TRBD2 | NA | TRBV5-8 | TGTGCCAGCAGCCCTCCCGGGACTAGCGGGTTAGATACGCAGTATTTT | CASSPPGTSGLDTQYF
TRBJ1-1 | NA | NA | TRBV20-1 | TGCAGTGCTAGGGTCATCACTGAAGCTTTCTTT | CSARVITEAFF
TRBJ2-3 | NA | few | TRBV2 | TGTGCCAGCAGTGAGACCCCGACCGGCCCAGATACGCAGTATTTT | CASSETPTGPDTQYF
TRBJ2-4 | NA | NA | TRBV6-5 | TGTGCCAGCACCGCACGAGCCAAAAACATTCAGTACTTC | CASTARAKNIQYF
TRBJ1-1 | NA | few | TRBV4-3 | TGCGCCAGCAGCCAAGATGGTGGAGGGCGGAACACTGAAGCTTTCTTT | CASSQDGGGRNTEAFF
TRBJ1-1 | NA | few | TRBV2 | TGTGCCAGCAGTGAACAAAGGACCGTAAACACTGAAGCTTTCTTT | CASSEQRTVNTEAFF
TRBJ1-1 | NA | NA | TRBV28 | TGTGCCAGCAGTTTGAAGCAGGGGCTTCACACTGAAGCTTTCTTT | CASSLKQGLHTEAFF
TRBJ1-4 | NA | few | TRBV9 | TGTGCCAGCAGCCCGGACATATTATCGTATAATGAAAAACTGTTTTTT | CASSPDILSYNEKLFF
TRBJ1-6 | NA | NA | TRBV5-5 | TGTGCCAGCAGCGGGGGGACTCGCGGGGCGAATTGGTCACCCCTCCACTTT | CASSGGTRGANWSPLHF